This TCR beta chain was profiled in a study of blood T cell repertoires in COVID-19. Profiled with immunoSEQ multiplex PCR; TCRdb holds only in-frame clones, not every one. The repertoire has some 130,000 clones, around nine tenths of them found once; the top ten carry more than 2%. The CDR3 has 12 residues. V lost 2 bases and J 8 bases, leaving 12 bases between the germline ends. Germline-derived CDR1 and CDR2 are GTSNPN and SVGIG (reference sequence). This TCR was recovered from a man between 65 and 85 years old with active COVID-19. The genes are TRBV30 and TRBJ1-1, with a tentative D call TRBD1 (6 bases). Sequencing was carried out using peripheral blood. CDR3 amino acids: CAWSRGTGEAFF. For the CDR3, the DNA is TGTGCCTGGAGTAGGGGGACGGGGGAAGCTTTCTTT.